The rows below give T cell receptor beta chains drawn from one sample of a study of cytomegalovirus exposure and HLA in healthy donors. Profiled with immunoSEQ multiplex PCR; TCRdb holds only in-frame clones, not every one. The sample has some 180,000 clones, roughly four fifths seen once; the top ten hold around 1.9%. The sequencing input was PBMCs. These receptors came from a man aged 25-40 years in good health and CMV-seronegative. CDR3s include the opening cysteine and the closing phenylalanine or tryptophan. A D gene is named only where the DNA matches it firmly. Clone size, where shown, is once, few, many, or a class for clones that have expanded.

J: TRBJ1-1; V: TRBV29-1; D: -; size: -; DNA: TGCAGCGTTGAAAGGACTTCCACTGAAGCTTTCTTT; CDR3: CSVERTSTEAFF
J: TRBJ1-5; V: TRBV25-1; D: -; size: -; DNA: TGTGCCAGCAGTGGAGGGTATCGCAATCAGCCCCAGCATTTT; CDR3: CASSGGYRNQPQHF
J: TRBJ2-2; V: TRBV5-4; D: -; size: once; DNA: TGTGCCAGTTCAAAGCAAAGCGGCACCGGGGAGCTGTTTTTT; CDR3: CASSKQSGTGELFF
J: TRBJ2-7; V: TRBV7-6; D: -; size: -; DNA: TGTGCCAGCAGCCCCAACCGGGACACACCTACCTACGAGCAGTACTTC; CDR3: CASSPNRDTPTYEQYF
J: TRBJ2-5; V: TRBV5-1; D: TRBD2; size: -; DNA: TGCGCCAGCAGCTTGGGGCGGGAGAAAGAGACCCAGTACTTC; CDR3: CASSLGREKETQYF
J: TRBJ1-1; V: TRBV28; D: -; size: once; DNA: TGTGCCAGCAGTTGGCCTTTGGGTAGGCGGGCGGTGAACACTGAAGCTTTCTTT; CDR3: CASSWPLGRRAVNTEAFF
J: TRBJ1-1; V: TRBV19; D: -; size: -; DNA: TGTGCCAGTAAAGTGAAGACAGTGAACACTGAAGCTTTCTTT; CDR3: CASKVKTVNTEAFF
J: TRBJ1-1; V: TRBV7-2; D: TRBD1; size: -; DNA: TGTGCCAGCAGCCCCTACCCGGGACAGTCGAACACTGAAGCTTTCTTT; CDR3: CASSPYPGQSNTEAFF
J: TRBJ2-3; V: TRBV18; D: TRBD1; size: few; DNA: TGTGCCAGCTCACCGGGACAGGGTAGGACAGATACGCAGTATTTT; CDR3: CASSPGQGRTDTQYF
J: TRBJ2-2; V: TRBV5-1; D: -; size: -; DNA: TGCGCCAGCAGCTCCGGACTCTTCACCGGGGAGCTGTTTTTT; CDR3: CASSSGLFTGELFF
J: TRBJ1-2; V: TRBV7-6; D: TRBD1; size: few; DNA: TGTGCCAGCAGCTTAGACAGGGGAGGCTATGGCTACACCTTC; CDR3: CASSLDRGGYGYTF
J: TRBJ2-7; V: TRBV11-2; D: TRBD2; size: -; DNA: TGTGCCAGCGGCTACTGGGGGGGATCCTACGAGCAGTACTTC; CDR3: CASGYWGGSYEQYF
J: TRBJ1-5; V: TRBV7-6; D: -; size: once; DNA: TGTGCCAGCAGCTTAGAGGCGGCGGGGAATCAGCCCCAGCATTTT; CDR3: CASSLEAAGNQPQHF
J: TRBJ2-5; V: TRBV11-2; D: TRBD2; size: -; DNA: TGTGCCAGCAGCTTAGCCGGGACTAACCAAGAGACCCAGTACTTC; CDR3: CASSLAGTNQETQYF
J: TRBJ2-7; V: TRBV7-9; D: -; size: -; DNA: TGTGCCAGCAGCTTAGCGCAGGTCGGAACCTACGAGCAGTACTTC; CDR3: CASSLAQVGTYEQYF
J: TRBJ2-1; V: TRBV9; D: -; size: -; DNA: TGTGCCAGCAGCTTCCCGGGGTTCAGAGGCGATGAGCAGTTCTTC; CDR3: CASSFPGFRGDEQFF
J: TRBJ2-7; V: TRBV10-2; D: -; size: -; DNA: TGCGCCAGCAGCTCATTGACAGAAATCTACGAGCAGTACTTC; CDR3: CASSSLTEIYEQYF
J: TRBJ2-2; V: TRBV11-3; D: TRBD1; size: -; DNA: TGTGCCAGCAGCTTCAGGACAGGGGCTGGCACCGGGGAGCTGTTTTTT; CDR3: CASSFRTGAGTGELFF
J: TRBJ1-2; V: TRBV2; D: TRBD1; size: -; DNA: TGTGCCAGCAGCCAGGGGGGCTATGGCTACACCTTC; CDR3: CASSQGGYGYTF
J: TRBJ2-5; V: TRBV6-1; D: -; size: few; DNA: TGTGCCAGCAGGACGGGAGCCAACCAAGAGACCCAGTACTTC; CDR3: CASRTGANQETQYF
J: TRBJ1-1; V: TRBV19; D: -; size: -; DNA: TGTGCCACTCACCGGGAGAACACTGAAGCTTTCTTT; CDR3: CATHRENTEAFF
J: TRBJ2-3; V: TRBV4-1; D: TRBD1; size: -; DNA: TGCGCCAGCAGCCAACGACCACAGGGGGGTGGGACAGATACGCAGTATTTT; CDR3: CASSQRPQGGGTDTQYF
J: TRBJ2-2; V: TRBV5-5; D: -; size: few; DNA: TGTGCCAGCAGCCCTAAGGGGAAAGGGACGAACACCGGGGAGCTGTTTTTT; CDR3: CASSPKGKGTNTGELFF
J: TRBJ1-2; V: TRBV28; D: -; size: -; DNA: TGTGCCAGCGGCAGGGCAGGATTCGGCTACACCTTC; CDR3: CASGRAGFGYTF
J: TRBJ1-3; V: TRBV6-1; D: -; size: -; DNA: TGTGCCAGCAGTAGTACAGAGGGAAACACCATATATTTT; CDR3: CASSSTEGNTIYF
J: TRBJ2-2; V: TRBV7-9; D: -; size: -; DNA: TGTGCCAGCAGTTCTCTAAGAAACACCGGGGAGCTGTTTTTT; CDR3: CASSSLRNTGELFF